A selection of T cell receptor beta chains follows, all from one sample in a study of metastatic and nonmetastatic thyroid tumors. Using MiXCR, TCRdb reanalyzed the PCR reads. Here the sample spans around 7,800 clones, under 30% being singletons. Sample: adjacent normal tissue. These receptors came from a male donor with papillary thyroid cancer or a benign thyroid nodule (not recorded which). Some clones in this sample may be carry-over from other donors' samples. CDR3s include the opening cysteine and the closing phenylalanine or tryptophan. The order of the fields is J gene, V gene, clone size, D gene, CDR3 DNA, CDR3 protein. A D gene is named only where the DNA matches it firmly. Clone size is stated in some rows and not others, as once, few, many or a class when expanded.

>TRBJ1-6|TRBV4-1|-|TRBD1
TGCGCCAGCAGCCAACAGGGGGCGTATAATTCACCCCTCCACTTT
CASSQQGAYNSPLHF
>TRBJ1-5|TRBV2|medium-sized|-
TGTGCCAGCAGGGCGGGACGGAACCGAGGAGATCAGCCCCAGCATTTT
CASRAGRNRGDQPQHF
>TRBJ1-2|TRBV20-1|-|-
TGCAGTGCTGAACAAAGAGGTTTGTCAGCTAACTATGGCTACACCTTC
CSAEQRGLSANYGYTF
>TRBJ2-1|TRBV11-2|-|-
TGTGCCAGCAGTTACCAGGGGAAGAGTAATGAGCAGTTCTTC
CASSYQGKSNEQFF
>TRBJ1-4|TRBV2|large|-
TGTGCCAGCAGCCCCTCTGTCGCTAATGAAAAACTGTTTTTT
CASSPSVANEKLFF
>TRBJ1-1|TRBV6-1|few|TRBD1
TGTGCCAGCATCGATGAAGGGGGCAGGAACACTGAAGCTTTCTTT
CASIDEGGRNTEAFF
>TRBJ2-5|TRBV30|medium-sized|-
TGTGCCTGGGGAGAGACCCAGTACTTC
CAWGETQYF
>TRBJ2-4|TRBV7-3|medium-sized|-
TGTGCCAGCAGCTTAGAGGCCGGACAGACCTCCACCAAAAACATTCAGTACTTC
CASSLEAGQTSTKNIQYF
>TRBJ2-6|TRBV28|-|-
TGTGCCAGCAGTTCGAAGTATAATGGGGCCAACGTCCTGACTTTC
CASSSKYNGANVLTF
>TRBJ2-7|TRBV6-1|large|-
TGTGCCAGCAGCCACGACTTATACGAGCAGTACTTC
CASSHDLYEQYF
>TRBJ1-4|TRBV12-3/TRBV12-4|few|-
TGTGCCAGCAGGCAGGTGGGGGGTCATGAAAAACTGTTTTTT
CASRQVGGHEKLFF
>TRBJ2-5|TRBV12-3/TRBV12-4|-|TRBD2
TGTGCCAGCCTCGAGGAGACTAGCGGGAAGAAAGAGACCCAGTACTTC
CASLEETSGKKETQYF
>TRBJ2-1|TRBV11-2|-|-
TGTGCCAGCAGCTTATCTAAGGGACGCACAAGTGAGCAGTTCTTC
CASSLSKGRTSEQFF
>TRBJ2-7|TRBV7-2|-|TRBD2
TGTGCCAACAGGGGGGGACTAGCGTGGGGCTACGAGCAGTACTTC
CANRGGLAWGYEQYF
>TRBJ2-7|TRBV20-1|-|-
TGCAGTGCACAAGGAGGGCGCAAACCTCTCGAGCAGTACTTC
CSAQGGRKPLEQYF
>TRBJ1-1|TRBV27|few|-
TGTGCCAGCACTCTACGTCCAGGACGGCAGAAAACTGAAGCTTTCTTC
CASTLRPGRQKTEAFF
>TRBJ2-1|TRBV6-4|-|-
TGTGCCCGCAGTGCCGACTCTAACAATGAGCAGTTCTTC
CARSADSNNEQFF
>TRBJ2-7|TRBV19|medium-sized|-
TGTGCCAGTAGTATAGAACGTCCGGGACGGATGAACTACGAGCAGTACTTC
CASSIERPGRMNYEQYF
>TRBJ2-7|TRBV28|-|TRBD2
TGTGCCAGCAGTTTAGCGGGGGAGGGCGAGCAGTACTTC
CASSLAGEGEQYF
>TRBJ2-2|TRBV7-9|many|-
TGTGCCAGCAGCTTCTTAGCGTCCGGGGAGCTGTTTTTT
CASSFLASGELFF
>TRBJ1-1|TRBV20-1|medium-sized|TRBD1
TGCAGTGCTAGGGACAGGGTGGTGTACACTGAAGCTTTCTTT
CSARDRVVYTEAFF
>TRBJ2-1|TRBV10-2|-|-
TGCGCCAGCAGTGAGTCCTTGAATGAGCAGTTCTTC
CASSESLNEQFF
>TRBJ1-4|TRBV5-5|many|TRBD1
TGTGCCAGCAGCGGCAGGGGGACTAATGAAAAACTGTTTTTT
CASSGRGTNEKLFF
>TRBJ2-7|TRBV3-1|many|-
TGTGCCAGCAGCCAAGCGGAACAGGGACGTTTAAACGAGCAGTACTTC
CASSQAEQGRLNEQYF
>TRBJ1-1|TRBV6-1|-|TRBD1
TGTGCCAGCAGTGGGACAGGGGGCACTGAAGCTTTCTTT
CASSGTGGTEAFF
>TRBJ2-7|TRBV6-4|few|-
TGTGCCAGCAGTGAAGGGAGAGGGGGTTATACCTACGAGCAGTACTTC
CASSEGRGGYTYEQYF
>TRBJ1-5|TRBV15|few|-
TGTGCCACGGGTCCACTCATGGGGTACAGTAATCAGCCCCAGCATTTT
CATGPLMGYSNQPQHF
>TRBJ1-2|TRBV11-2|-|-
TGTGCCAGCAGCTCCGGGACAACCTATGGCTACACCTTC
CASSSGTTYGYTF
>TRBJ2-1|TRBV27|-|-
TGTGCCAGCAGTTTATCGAGGGTGGATGAGCAGTTCTTC
CASSLSRVDEQFF
>TRBJ1-1|TRBV5-1|-|-
TGCGCCAGCAGCTTGCCAGGGCCCTTGAACACTGAAGCTTTCTTT
CASSLPGPLNTEAFF
>TRBJ1-2|TRBV4-2|many|-
TGTGCCAGCAGCCTGTCAGTCTCCTATGGCTACACCTTC
CASSLSVSYGYTF
>TRBJ2-5|TRBV20-1|medium-sized|-
TGCAGTGCCCAGTACCAAGAGACCCAGTACTTC
CSAQYQETQYF
>TRBJ1-4|TRBV2|medium-sized|-
TGTGCCAGCAGTGAGGGGGGCGCGGCTGAAAAACTGTTTTTT
CASSEGGAAEKLFF
>TRBJ1-1|TRBV9|-|-
TGTGCCAGCAGCCCCTTTCGGGAAAACACTGAAGCTTTCTTT
CASSPFRENTEAFF
>TRBJ1-3|TRBV2|medium-sized|-
TGTGCCAGCAGTGAGATCGCTGGAAACACCATATATTTT
CASSEIAGNTIYF
>TRBJ2-3|TRBV7-9|many|TRBD2
TGTGCCAGCAGCTCCCGAGGGGAGGGGACAGATACGCAGTATTTT
CASSSRGEGTDTQYF
>TRBJ1-1|TRBV12-3/TRBV12-4|medium-sized|TRBD1
TGTGCCAGCATCCCCGGGGACAGGATGATCAGGAACACTGAAGCTTTCTTT
CASIPGDRMIRNTEAFF
>TRBJ2-5|TRBV27|many|-
TGTGCCAGCGGTAAATCCCCCTGGGAGACCCAGTACTTC
CASGKSPWETQYF
>TRBJ2-1|TRBV7-3|many|TRBD2
TGTGCCAGCAGCTTAATGGCGGGGGGGGGCAATGAGCAGTTCTTC
CASSLMAGGGNEQFF
>TRBJ2-5|TRBV5-1|few|-
TGCGCCAGCAGCTTGGAGACCCAGTACTTC
CASSLETQYF
>TRBJ1-1|TRBV7-9|many|-
TGTGCCAGCAGCTTAGCTAGAGGGACCCCCGAAGCTTTCTTT
CASSLARGTPEAFF
>TRBJ1-1|TRBV28|-|TRBD1
TGTGCCAGCACCGCACCAGGGGGCAAGGCGGACACTGAAGCTTTCTTT
CASTAPGGKADTEAFF
>TRBJ1-2|TRBV12-3/TRBV12-4|few|-
TGTGCCAGCAGTTTCGGAGGGTTTGGCTACACCTTC
CASSFGGFGYTF
>TRBJ1-1|TRBV7-9|many|-
TGTGCCAGCAGCTTCCTGGGAGCTGAAGCTTTCTTT
CASSFLGAEAFF
>TRBJ1-2|TRBV6-2/TRBV6-3|medium-sized|-
TGTGCCAGCAGTTACTGGCCTAACTATGGCTACACCTTC
CASSYWPNYGYTF